The present entry profiles one T cell receptor (beta chain) with its context. The source of the sample is a study of blood T cells in healthy people across ages. A second PCR of roughly 7 to 11 cycles used a sample-barcoded 5' primer and a J-beta primer mix. TCRdb processed the 5' RACE reads anew with MiXCR; each CDR3 protein has one entry. The data hold 580,000 or so distinct CDR3 sequences, with under 55% observed a single time. Per the germline V gene, CDR1 is SGHRS and CDR2 is YFSETQ. This CDR3 has 19 residues. Germline trimming cut 0 bases from V and 2 bases from J; bases unmatched to any gene: 13.

This TCR came from an elderly man in good health. The sample was blood. The gene calls are TRBV5-1 and TRBJ2-3; 9 nucleotides agree with TRBD1. The CDR3 DNA sequence: TGCGCCAGCAGCTTGGAACCGGGACAGGGAAGAGGGTACACAGATACGCAGTATTTT. It yields the protein CASSLEPGQGRGYTDTQYF.